This TCR beta chain was sequenced in a study of cytomegalovirus exposure and HLA in healthy donors. Overall study findings and caveats: Earlier analysis found most TCR beta V segments productive about 87% or about 30% of the time. Confirmation was obtained in vitro that a few CMV-associated chains are specific for CMV antigens.

As regards this clone: Antigen specificity is unknown.

PCR primers comprised 60 Vbeta and 13 Jbeta primers. Measured with immunoSEQ multiplex PCR; TCRdb has only the in-frame clones, and not every one. This sample has around 150,000 clones, with 75% to 80% found just once. Germline CDR1 reads SGHTA; CDR2 reads FQGNSA. V lost 2 bases to trimming and J lost 0 bases, with 8 bases between them. CDR3 length equals 14 residues. Sequencing was done on a sample of PBMCs. The rearrangement links TRBV7-2 to TRBJ2-7, with D uncertain. The sequence came from a woman aged 50 to 60 in good health and CMV-seronegative. Here the CDR3 DNA reads TGTGCCAGCAGCTTATTACAAAGCTCCTACGAGCAGTACTTC. Amino acids: CASSLLQSSYEQYF.